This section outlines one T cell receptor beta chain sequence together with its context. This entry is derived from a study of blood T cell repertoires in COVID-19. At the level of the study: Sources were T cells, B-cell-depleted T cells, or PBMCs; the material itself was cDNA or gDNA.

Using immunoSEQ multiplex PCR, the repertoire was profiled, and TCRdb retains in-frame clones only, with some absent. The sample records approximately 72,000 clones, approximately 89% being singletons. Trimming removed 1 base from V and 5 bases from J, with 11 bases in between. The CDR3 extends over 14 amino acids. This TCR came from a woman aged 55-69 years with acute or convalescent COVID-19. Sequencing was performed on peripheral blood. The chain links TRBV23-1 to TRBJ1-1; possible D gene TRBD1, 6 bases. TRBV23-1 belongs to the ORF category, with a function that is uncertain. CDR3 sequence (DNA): TGCGCCAGCAGTCAATTTTTACAGGGAACTGAAGCTTTCTTT. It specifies CASSQFLQGTEAFF.